The rows below give T cell receptor beta chains drawn from one sample of a study of beta chain features in type 1 diabetes. TCRdb's copy holds only in-frame clones and misses some; the assay was immunoSEQ multiplex PCR. The sample includes around 140,000 clones, roughly 9.7% seen only once; the top ten take around 0.65%. The sample consisted of central memory CD4+ T cells from blood. The receptors were gathered from a woman aged 40-49 years in good health. Each CDR3 is given with its conserved first and last residue. The order of the fields is clone size, J gene, V gene, D gene, CDR3 length, CDR3 protein, CDR3 DNA. The D gene is left open where the match is weak. The size entry is marked missing in some rows and otherwise reads once, few, many or a size class.

>few|TRBJ1-1|TRBV5-6|TRBD1|15
CASSGYGQAKTEAFF
TGTGCCAGCAGCGGGTACGGACAGGCCAAAACTGAAGCTTTCTTT
>.|TRBJ1-6|TRBV5-6|.|14
CASSLAGNNSPLHF
TGTGCCAGCAGCTTAGCGGGGAATAATTCACCCCTCCACTTT
>.|TRBJ1-2|TRBV6-5|.|14
CASSKRGGDYGYTF
TGTGCCAGCAGTAAACGGGGGGGGGACTATGGCTACACCTTC
>.|TRBJ2-3|TRBV10-1|.|14
CATGRTASTDTQYF
TGCGCCACAGGAAGGACAGCTAGCACAGATACGCAGTATTTT
>.|TRBJ2-5|TRBV9|TRBD2|14
CASSADRPGGTQYF
TGTGCCAGCAGCGCGGATAGACCGGGGGGGACCCAGTACTTC
>.|TRBJ2-5|TRBV5-1|TRBD2|14
CASSSAGGQETQYF
TGCGCCAGCAGTTCGGCGGGGGGACAAGAGACCCAGTACTTC
>many|TRBJ1-2|TRBV7-9|.|13
CASSLPALGGYTF
TGTGCCAGCAGCCTCCCAGCCCTCGGGGGCTACACCTTC
>.|TRBJ2-7|TRBV5-1|.|14
CASSLQTSSYEQYF
TGCGCCAGCAGCTTACAGACTAGCTCCTACGAGCAGTACTTC
>.|TRBJ2-2|TRBV9|.|14
CASRPEADTGELFF
TGTGCCAGCCGGCCGGAGGCGGACACCGGGGAGCTGTTTTTT
>few|TRBJ1-6|TRBV7-9|.|15
CASSMPRVGNSPLHF
TGTGCCAGCAGCATGCCCAGGGTCGGTAATTCACCCCTCCACTTT